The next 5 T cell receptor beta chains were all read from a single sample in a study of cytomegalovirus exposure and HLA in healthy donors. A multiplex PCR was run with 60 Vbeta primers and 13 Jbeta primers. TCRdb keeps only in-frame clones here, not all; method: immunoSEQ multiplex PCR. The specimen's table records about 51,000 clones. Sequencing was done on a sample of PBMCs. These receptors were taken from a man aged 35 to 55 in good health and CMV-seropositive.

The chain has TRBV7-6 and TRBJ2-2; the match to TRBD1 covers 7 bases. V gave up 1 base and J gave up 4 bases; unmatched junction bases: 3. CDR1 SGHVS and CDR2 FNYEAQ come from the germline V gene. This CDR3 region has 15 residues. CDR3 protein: CASSLGQGVTGELFF. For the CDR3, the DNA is TGTGCCAGCAGCTTAGGGCAGGGGGTCACCGGGGAGCTGTTTTTT. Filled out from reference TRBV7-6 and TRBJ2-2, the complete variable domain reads GAGVSQSPRYKVTKRGQDVALRCDPISGHVSLYWYRQALGQGPEFLTYFNYEAQQDKSGLPNDRFSAERPEGSISTLTIQRTEQRDSAMYRCASSLGQGVTGELFFGEGSRLTVL.

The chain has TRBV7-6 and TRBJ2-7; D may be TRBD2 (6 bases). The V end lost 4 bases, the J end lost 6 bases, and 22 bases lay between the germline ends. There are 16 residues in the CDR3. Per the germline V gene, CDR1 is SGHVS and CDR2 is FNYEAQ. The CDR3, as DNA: TGTGCCAGCAGCTCTGTGGGAGGACCCTCCCCACCCGAGCAGTACTTC. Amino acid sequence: CASSSVGGPSPPEQYF.

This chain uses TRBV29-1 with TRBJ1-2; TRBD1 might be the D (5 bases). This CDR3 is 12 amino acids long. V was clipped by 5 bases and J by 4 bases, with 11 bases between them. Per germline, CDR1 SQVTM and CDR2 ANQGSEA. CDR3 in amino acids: CSVSHDSYGYTF. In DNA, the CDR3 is TGCAGCGTTTCACATGACAGCTATGGCTACACCTTC.

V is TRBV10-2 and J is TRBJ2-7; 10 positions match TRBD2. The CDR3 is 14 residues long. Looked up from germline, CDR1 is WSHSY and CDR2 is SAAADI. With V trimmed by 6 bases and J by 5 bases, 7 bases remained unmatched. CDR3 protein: CASRDLAGAHEQYF. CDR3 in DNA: TGCGCCAGCAGAGATCTAGCGGGAGCCCACGAGCAGTACTTC.

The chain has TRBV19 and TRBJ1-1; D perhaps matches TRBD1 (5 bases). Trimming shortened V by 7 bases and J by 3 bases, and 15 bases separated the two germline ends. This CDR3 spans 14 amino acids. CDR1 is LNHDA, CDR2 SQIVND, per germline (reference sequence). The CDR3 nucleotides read TGTGCCAGTACCCAGACAGTGGAGTACACTGAAGCTTTCTTT. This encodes CASTQTVEYTEAFF.